This T cell receptor (beta chain) was obtained from a study of identical twins. Overall study results and limits: Within monozygotic twins, out-of-frame TCR alpha sharing was underestimated by the models. Sequences that were beta out-of-frame showed weaker excess twin sharing.

V shed 5 bases and J shed 8 bases, with 15 bases lying between them. Germline CDR1 is MNHNY and CDR2 is SVGAGI (reference sequence). The CDR3 spans 14 residues. TCRdb processed the 5' RACE reads anew with MiXCR; each CDR3 protein has one entry. The data hold 350,000 to 400,000 distinct CDR3 sequences, with roughly 9% observed a single time. A few counts support this clonotype. The antigen remains unidentified. Sequenced material: naive T cells sorted from blood. The rearrangement joins TRBV6-6 to TRBJ2-2; D possibly corresponds to TRBD1 (6 bases). The source is a woman between 45 and 60 years old in good health. The CDR3 nucleotides are TGTGCCAGCAGTAAGGACAGACCCTGGGGGGAGCTGTTTTTT. Translated, it gives CASSKDRPWGELFF.